This note documents a single T cell receptor (beta chain) sequence. Its antigen is currently unknown. The junction departs from the called germline gene at one end, perhaps through a read error. This sample is drawn from a study of tumor and adjacent non-tumor tissue in lung cancer. Across the study: Aged about 31 to 76 years, patients included approximately 11 men and 5 women with stage I to III disease.

TCRbeta libraries were built with three rounds of nested PCR, modified from ARM-PCR. In TCRdb, the multiplex PCR reads were re-called with MiXCR into one record per CDR3 protein. Among over 80,000 distinct CDR3 sequences listed, 65% to 80% were seen once. The template was RNA from unsorted bulk tissue. Distant lung tissue was collected more than 3 cm away from the tumor edge. Between August and November 2014, newly diagnosed, chemotherapy-naive lung cancer patients underwent thoracic surgery in China. Germline CDR1 MNHEY, CDR2 SVGAGI. The CDR3 sequence is 15 residues long. General observations from the study: Higher tumor TCR diversity was associated with shorter survival. TCR diversity was significantly greater in tumor than normal lung tissue.

The source material was distant non-tumor lung tissue. The clonotype originates from a woman aged 45-60 years with non-small cell lung cancer. The chain combines TRBV6-5 with TRBJ1-2, with D possibly TRBD1 on 5 matching bases. For the CDR3, the DNA is TGTCCCAGCAGTCCCGACAGAAAGTTCAACTATTGCTACACCTTC. Its protein product is CPSSPDRKFNYCYTF.